This record concerns one T cell receptor beta chain sequence. The data derive from a study of T cells in Graves' hyperthyroidism and ophthalmopathy. Exclusion criteria comprised uncontrolled infection, other autoimmune disease, pregnancy or lactation. Thyroid ultrasound and orbital computed tomography, with clinical symptoms and serum thyroxine and TRAb, informed diagnoses. The CDR3 regions of TCR beta were amplified from RNA transcripts. TCR CDR3 underwent first-round RT-PCR with the HTBI primer set. From the multiplex PCR reads, TCRdb called clonotypes with MiXCR, one entry per CDR3 protein. Of more than 550,000 distinct CDR3 sequences in the sample, 45% were seen once. What was sequenced was peripheral blood or thyroid tissue (not recorded which). The sequence derives from an adult man with Graves' disease, either hyperthyroidism or ophthalmopathy (not recorded which).

CDR3 in amino acids: CASNRGIGSNQPQHF. The CDR3 DNA sequence: TGTGCCAGCAACAGGGGGATCGGCAGCAATCAGCCCCAGCATTTT. The chain is built from TRBV25-1 and TRBJ1-5; 8 bases agree with TRBD1. The CDR3 has 15 residues. V was pared by 7 bases and J by 1 base, with 6 bases of the junction left unmatched. CDR1 MGHDK and CDR2 SYGVNS come from the germline V gene.